Shown below are 18 T cell receptor beta chains from a single sample sequenced in a study of Ad26.COV2.S vaccination and SARS-CoV-2 variants. The assay was immunoSEQ multiplex PCR, and TCRdb's table has in-frame clones only and misses some. The sample comprises about 440,000 clones, less than 95% of which are singletons, and around 4.2% rests with the top ten. Treatment denoted: around 19 received Ad26.COV2.S at low or high dose, single or two shots; roughly 5 received placebo; per-sample allocation not given. Material that was analyzed had been drawn on day 63 after the first vaccine or placebo injection. The sample in question was peripheral blood, obtained in a trial of Ad26.COV2.S vaccine versus placebo. All receptors derive from a person aged 18-60 years who received the Ad26.COV2.S COVID-19 vaccine or a placebo.

This chain joins TRBV14 and TRBJ2-1, with D possibly being TRBD1 or TRBD2 (7 bases each). V lost 1 base, J lost 7 bases, and 17 bases lay in between. CDR3 length: 16 residues. The germline V gene encodes CDR1 SGHDN and CDR2 FVKESK. DNA for the CDR3: TGTGCCAGCAGCCAAGTAGGCCAGGGGGGGAGGAATGAGCAGTTCTTC. Translated: CASSQVGQGGRNEQFF.

This sequence joins TRBV5-4 and TRBJ1-1, with D perhaps TRBD1 (5 bases). The germline CDR1 and CDR2 sequences are SGHNT and YYREEE (reference sequence). This CDR3 contains 15 residues. The V end was cut by 4 bases, the J end by 5 bases, with 18 bases between. Here the CDR3 DNA reads TGTGCCAGCAGCGCCCGGGCTCAGGGTAGAACTGAAGCTTTCTTT. The encoded protein is CASSARAQGRTEAFF.

V gene TRBV5-1 combines with J gene TRBJ1-1, with D perhaps matching TRBD1 (5 bases). Trimming shortened V by 4 bases and J by 13 bases, and 20 bases separated the two germline ends. The CDR3 length is 13 residues. Germline V gene lookup returns CDR1 SGHRS and CDR2 YFSETQ. Here the CDR3 reads CASSESWAGRGFF. The CDR3 bases are TGCGCCAGCAGCGAATCGTGGGCGGGACGTGGTTTCTTT. The variable domain in full, completed from reference TRBV5-1 and TRBJ1-1, reads KAGVTQTPRYLIKTRGQQVTLSCSPISGHRSVSWYQQTPGQGLQFLFEYFSETQRNKGNFPGRFSGRQFSNSRSEMNVSTLELGDSALYLCASSESWAGRGFFGQGTRLTVV.

The chain employs TRBV2 and TRBJ1-2; no clear D. The germline V gene encodes CDR1 SNHLY and CDR2 FYNNEI. Between the trimmed V and J ends, which lost 6 bases and 3 bases, there was a span of 5 bases. This CDR3 comprises 11 residues. The CDR3 nucleotides read TGTGCCAGCAGGGGCCACTATGGCTACACCTTC. Translation gives CASRGHYGYTF.

The V call is TRBV12-5, the J call TRBJ1-2; D is unclear. V lost 4 bases and J lost 4, with 16 bases in between. Germline V gives CDR1 LGHNT, CDR2 FRNRAP. This CDR3 spans 15 amino acids. CDR3 region: CASGSGEGFPYGYTF. Here the CDR3 DNA reads TGTGCTAGTGGTTCCGGCGAAGGCTTTCCCTATGGCTACACCTTC.

This rearrangement joins TRBV19 to TRBJ2-2; the match to TRBD2 covers 10 bases. The CDR3 spans 17 residues. V lost 9 bases and J lost 4; bases outside the gene matches: 14. Germline CDR1 and CDR2: LNHDA and SQIVND (reference sequence). CDR3 sequence (DNA): TGTGCCAGCACACCTCCTCTAGCGGGAGTGGTCACCGGGGAGCTGTTTTTT. Residues: CASTPPLAGVVTGELFF.

The V and J genes are TRBV5-4 and TRBJ2-3; TRBD2 agrees at 9 bases. Trimming at V came to 0 bases and at J to 0 bases, leaving 5 bases not matched to a gene. CDR1 SGHNT and CDR2 YYREEE come from the germline V gene (reference sequence). This CDR3 region has 17 residues. DNA of the CDR3: TGTGCCAGCAGCTTGGCCGGGCTAGCGGGAAGCACAGATACGCAGTATTTT. Amino acids: CASSLAGLAGSTDTQYF.

The chain recombines TRBV24-1 with TRBJ2-2, with no clear D. Germline CDR1 is KGHDR and CDR2 is SFDVKD. Deletions cut 1 base from V and 2 bases from J, with 7 bases between. This CDR3 is 15 amino acids long. CDR3 bases: TGTGCCACCAGTGATTTAGTACAAAACACCGGGGAGCTGTTTTTT. Encoded protein: CATSDLVQNTGELFF.

The V call is TRBV27, the J call TRBJ2-6; no reliable D call. The CDR3 is 14 residues long. V was trimmed by 6 bases and J by 4 bases, leaving 10 bases between them. Germline-derived CDR1 and CDR2 are MNHEY and SMNVEV (reference sequence). CDR3 protein: CASSFRAGANVLTF. For the CDR3, the DNA is TGTGCCAGCAGCTTCCGAGCCGGGGCCAACGTCCTGACTTTC.

This sequence joins TRBV5-1 and TRBJ2-5; the D gene is possibly TRBD1 (8 bases). Trimming shortened V by 3 bases and J by 3 bases, and 15 bases separated the two germline ends. CDR1 SGHRS and CDR2 YFSETQ come from the germline V gene. The CDR3 length is 15 residues. The CDR3 here is CASSWATGGEETQYF. The CDR3 DNA reads TGCGCCAGCAGCTGGGCAACAGGGGGGGAAGAGACCCAGTACTTC.

The rearrangement joins TRBV7-9 to TRBJ1-4; D gene uncertain. There are 13 residues in the CDR3. Germline values: CDR1 SEHNR, CDR2 FQNEAQ (reference sequence). Trimming shortened V by 5 bases and J by 3 bases, and 7 bases separated the two germline ends. CDR3 DNA sequence: TGTGCCAGCAGCGTAGGCCCTAATGAAAAACTGTTTTTT. It yields the protein CASSVGPNEKLFF.

The chain is built from TRBV24-1 and TRBJ2-7, with D perhaps TRBD2 (6 bases). Trimming shortened V by 3 bases and J by 7 bases, and 18 bases separated the two germline ends. Germline-derived CDR1 and CDR2 are KGHDR and SFDVKD. There are 15 residues in the CDR3. Written as DNA, the CDR3 is TGTGCCACCAGTGATCCGAGGTCGGGAGTAGGGGAGCAGTACTTC. Translation: CATSDPRSGVGEQYF.

The chain links TRBV19 to TRBJ2-7; TRBD1 might be the D (7 bases). Germline V gives CDR1 LNHDA, CDR2 SQIVND (reference sequence). The CDR3 consists of 14 residues. Deletions cut 8 bases from V and 4 bases from J, with 18 bases between. The CDR3 here is CASRSSRGTYEQYF. CDR3 sequence (DNA): TGTGCCAGTCGATCCTCCAGGGGGACTTACGAGCAGTACTTC.

The J gene is TRBJ2-5, the V gene TRBV7-3, with D possibly matching TRBD2 (6 bases). CDR3 size: 15 residues. The germline CDR1 and CDR2 sequences are SGHTA and FQGTGA. V lost 0 bases to trimming and J lost 5 bases, with 13 bases between them. The CDR3 sequence: CASSLTSGTSETQYF. CDR3 sequence (DNA): TGTGCCAGCAGCTTAACTAGCGGTACCTCGGAGACCCAGTACTTC.

The genes are TRBV25-1 and TRBJ2-7, with D perhaps TRBD2 (5 bases). Germline V lookup: CDR1 MGHDK, CDR2 SYGVNS. The CDR3 spans 14 residues. V lost 3 bases, J lost 5 bases, and 14 bases lay in between. DNA for the CDR3: TGTGCCAGCAGTGAGAAGTATAAGGGAGACGAGCAGTACTTC. This codes for CASSEKYKGDEQYF.

The chain links TRBV28 to TRBJ2-6, with D uncertain. V dropped 3 bases and J dropped 2 bases, with 14 bases sitting between them. This CDR3 contains 17 residues. Germline assignment: CDR1 MDHEN and CDR2 SYDVKM. The CDR3 spells CASSFKSGVPGANVLTF. The CDR3 DNA sequence: TGTGCCAGCAGTTTTAAGTCTGGAGTACCTGGGGCCAACGTCCTGACTTTC.

V gene TRBV19 combines with J gene TRBJ2-1, with 8 bases aligning to TRBD2. Trimming at V came to 1 base and at J to 3 bases, leaving 5 bases not matched to a gene. CDR1 is LNHDA, CDR2 SQIVND, per germline (reference sequence). The CDR3 is 16 residues long. CDR3 residues: CASSIGVAGIYNEQFF. The CDR3, as DNA: TGTGCCAGTAGTATAGGAGTAGCGGGAATCTACAATGAGCAGTTCTTC.

The chain recombines TRBV7-9 with TRBJ1-2; D is unresolved. Germline V gene sequence: CDR1 SEHNR, CDR2 FQNEAQ (reference sequence). Between the trimmed V and J ends, which lost 5 bases and 8 bases, there was a span of 15 bases. This CDR3 has 13 residues. DNA of the CDR3: TGTGCCAGCAGCGTCGGACTGGGAGAAGGCTACACCTTC. Its protein is CASSVGLGEGYTF.